The text below deals with one T cell receptor (beta chain). Using immunoSEQ multiplex PCR, the repertoire was profiled, and TCRdb retains in-frame clones only, with some absent. The sample consists of under 12,000 clones, 79% of them appearing once. The sample comes from a study of T cell repertoires in ileal Crohn's disease. The CDR3 sequence is 12 residues long. Germline loops: CDR1 MNHEY, CDR2 SMNVEV (reference sequence). Specified time point: neoterminal ileum biopsy at postoperative endoscopy, about 6 months after surgery. The material sequenced was ileal tissue. V and J are TRBV27 and TRBJ2-5; D call uncertain. The J call is in doubt because the DNA end fits TRBJ2-7 better. This TCR derives from an adult with Crohn's disease. The CDR3 spells CASRNPLHEQYF. Written as DNA, the CDR3 is TGTGCCAGCAGAAACCCCCTCCACGAGCAGTACTTC.